One sample yielded the 23 T cell receptor beta chains listed below, sequenced in a study of T cell changes during pregnancy in multiple sclerosis. Clones were sequenced by immunoSEQ multiplex PCR, and TCRdb holds only the in-frame ones, with some missing. The sample has fewer than 40,000 clones; about 90% are singletons. Sequenced here: CD8+ T cells from peripheral blood mononuclear cells, sampled after pregnancy. Receptors were obtained from a female donor with multiple sclerosis, enrolled in a pregnancy study.

This rearrangement joins TRBV19 to TRBJ1-2; D uncertain. The germline gives CDR1 LNHDA, CDR2 SQIVND (reference sequence). The CDR3 is made up of 14 amino acids. V was shortened by 7 bases and J by 3 bases, with 15 bases between the two germline ends. The CDR3 loop is CASKSRSTYYGYTF. CDR3 DNA: TGTGCCAGTAAATCTCGTTCGACTTACTATGGCTACACCTTC.

This rearrangement joins TRBV27 to TRBJ2-2; 8 bases fit TRBD1. The V and J ends lost 7 bases and 3 bases, in that order; junction bases with no gene match: 7. The V gene's germline CDR1 is MNHEY and CDR2 SMNVEV (reference sequence). The CDR3 contains 15 residues. The CDR3 DNA is TGTGCCAGCATCCTTCGACAGGGGTACACCGGGGAGCTGTTTTTT. It encodes CASILRQGYTGELFF.

This clone was recorded once. This rearrangement joins TRBV4-1 to TRBJ2-7; 8 bases are a match to TRBD2. The CDR3 contains 15 residues. Per the germline V gene, CDR1 is MGHRA and CDR2 is YSYEKL. V trimming: 3 bases; J trimming: 0 bases; junction bases outside the gene matches: 4. In DNA form, the CDR3 reads TGCGCCAGCAGCCATAATAGCGGGGCCTCCTACGAGCAGTACTTC. This sequence encodes CASSHNSGASYEQYF.

This clone has only a few counts. J is TRBJ2-5 and V is TRBV19; D is possibly TRBD2 (5 bases). The CDR3 has 15 amino acids. Germline CDR1 reads LNHDA; CDR2 reads SQIVND (reference sequence). V lost 3 bases to trimming and J lost 2 bases, with 13 bases between them. The CDR3 DNA follows: TGTGCCAGTAGTATGACTCCGGGGATGCAAGAGACCCAGTACTTC. It translates to CASSMTPGMQETQYF. Filled out from reference TRBV19 and TRBJ2-5, the complete variable domain reads DGGITQSPKYLFRKEGQNVTLSCEQNLNHDAMYWYRQDPGQGLRLIYYSQIVNDFQKGDIAEGYSVSREKKESFPLTVTSAQKNPTAFYLCASSMTPGMQETQYFGPGTRLLVL.

CDR3 sequence (DNA): TGTGCCAGCAGCTACGGACAGGGGATGAACACTGAAGCTTTCTTT. Translated, it gives CASSYGQGMNTEAFF. The gene calls are TRBV7-8 and TRBJ1-1; 9 nucleotides align to TRBD1. The V gene end was trimmed by 4 bases and the J gene end by 0 bases; junction bases not matched to a gene: 3. Looked up from germline, CDR1 is SGHVS and CDR2 is FQNEAQ. The CDR3 is 15 amino acids. Combining the CDR3 with reference TRBV7-8 and TRBJ1-1 gives the whole variable domain GAGVSQSPRYKVAKRGQDVALRCDPISGHVSLFWYQQALGQGPEFLTYFQNEAQLDKSGLPSDRFFAERPEGSVSTLKIQRTQQEDSAVYLCASSYGQGMNTEAFFGQGTRLTVV.

This chain links TRBV7-3 with TRBJ2-1, with 11 positions matching TRBD2. V trimming: 2 bases; J trimming: 7 bases; junction bases outside the gene matches: 4. CDR3 size: 15 residues. Germline values: CDR1 SGHTA, CDR2 FQGTGA. The CDR3, as DNA: TGTGCCAGCAGCTTATTAGCGGGGGGGCCTAATGAGCAGTTCTTC. It yields the protein CASSLLAGGPNEQFF.

CDR3 sequence: CAWSPPISGSTDTQYF. In nucleotides, the CDR3 is TGTGCCTGGAGCCCGCCTATTAGCGGGAGCACAGATACGCAGTATTTT. The J gene is TRBJ2-3, the V gene TRBV30, with 7 bases aligning to TRBD2. This CDR3 has 16 residues. Losses at the gene ends were 3 bases for V and 0 bases for J; bases not matched to a gene: 9. CDR1 GTSNPN and CDR2 SVGIG come from the germline V gene (reference sequence).

The chain couples TRBV29-1 to TRBJ2-1; 8 bases are a match to TRBD2. Germline lookup yields CDR1 SQVTM and CDR2 ANQGSEA. The CDR3 consists of 14 residues. J gave up 6 bases and V 7 bases, and 11 bases lay outside the gene matches. The CDR3 spells CSAGRRGETNEQFF. The CDR3 DNA is TGCAGCGCCGGGCGGCGGGGGGAGACCAATGAGCAGTTCTTC.

The CDR3 loop reads CASSSWRASETQYF. The CDR3 DNA sequence: TGTGCCAGCAGCTCTTGGCGGGCTTCGGAGACCCAGTACTTC. V usage is TRBV11-2 and J usage is TRBJ2-5; D is perhaps TRBD2 (5 bases). Germline V gene sequence: CDR1 SGHAT, CDR2 FQNNGV. Trimming removed 4 bases at V and 5 bases at J, with 14 bases between. This CDR3 region has 14 residues.

The V and J genes are TRBV6-1 and TRBJ1-1; 8 bases map to TRBD1. V trimming: 7 bases; J trimming: 5 bases; junction bases outside the gene matches: 6. This CDR3 contains 13 residues. In germline, CDR1 is MNHNS, CDR2 SASEGT. The CDR3 coding sequence is TGTGCCAGCACCCAGGGGGCCGAAACTGAAGCTTTCTTT. Translated: CASTQGAETEAFF.

The gene calls are TRBV7-9 and TRBJ2-7; 10 positions match TRBD2. Trimming removed 4 bases from V and 2 bases from J; junction bases left unmatched: 8. CDR3 length: 16 residues. Per germline, CDR1 SEHNR and CDR2 FQNEAQ (reference sequence). CDR3 nucleotide sequence: TGTGCCAGCAGCTCGCCTAGCGGGAGTAACGCCTACGAGCAGTACTTC. Translating it yields CASSSPSGSNAYEQYF.

V gene TRBV13 combines with J gene TRBJ1-4, with D possibly TRBD1 on 5 matching bases. V dropped 4 bases and J dropped 1 base, with 7 bases sitting between them. Germline V gene lookup returns CDR1 PRHDT and CDR2 FYEKMQ (reference sequence). The CDR3 loop spans 14 amino acids. The CDR3 region is CASSSGGTNEKLFF. The CDR3 DNA reads TGTGCCAGCAGCTCCGGGGGAACTAATGAAAAACTGTTTTTT. The full variable domain, in which reference TRBV13 and TRBJ1-4 provide the parts outside the CDR3, is AAGVIQSPRHLIKEKRETATLKCYPIPRHDTVYWYQQGPGQDPQFLISFYEKMQSDKGSIPDRFSAQQFSDYHSELNMSSLELGDSALYFCASSSGGTNEKLFFGSGTQLSVL.

This clone showed up just a few times. The genes are TRBV7-6 and TRBJ2-3; 8 positions agree with TRBD2. Looked up from germline, CDR1 is SGHVS and CDR2 is FNYEAQ. V shed 5 bases, J shed 0 bases, and the junction held 1 base outside the gene matches. The CDR3 is made up of 14 amino acids. The CDR3 reads CASSERGSTDTQYF. In nucleotides, the CDR3 is TGTGCCAGCAGCGAGCGGGGGAGCACAGATACGCAGTATTTT.

This chain uses TRBV19 with TRBJ1-1, with D tentatively TRBD1 (5 bases). The CDR3 contains 19 residues. V lost 5 bases to trimming and J lost 0 bases, with 25 bases between them. Germline CDR1 reads LNHDA; CDR2 reads SQIVND (reference sequence). The CDR3 coding sequence is TGTGCCAGTAGTGGGGTTAAAGGATTGGAGGGGCCATTGAACACTGAAGCTTTCTTT. Residues: CASSGVKGLEGPLNTEAFF.

This chain joins TRBV5-6 and TRBJ1-2; D not resolved. The germline V and J ends were trimmed by 1 base and 7 bases, with 17 bases remaining between them. The CDR3 length is 15 residues. The germline gives CDR1 SGHDT, CDR2 YYEEEE. CDR3 nucleotide sequence: TGTGCCAGCAGCTTGAGCGGGTCTGCGTGGGGTGGCTACACCTTC. This encodes CASSLSGSAWGGYTF.

V usage is TRBV9 and J usage is TRBJ2-2; 9 nucleotides match TRBD1. Germline V gene data show CDR1 as SGDLS and CDR2 as YYNGEE. J gave up 5 bases and V 0 bases, and 8 bases lay outside the gene matches. This CDR3 contains 17 residues. In DNA form, the CDR3 reads TGTGCCAGCAGCGTAGCTACCGGGACAGGGTATACCGGGGAGCTGTTTTTT. Residues: CASSVATGTGYTGELFF. The complete variable domain, with remaining parts taken from reference TRBV9 and TRBJ2-2, reads DSGVTQTPKHLITATGQRVTLRCSPRSGDLSVYWYQQSLDQGLQFLIQYYNGEERAKGNILERFSAQQFPDLHSELNLSSLELGDSALYFCASSVATGTGYTGELFFGEGSRLTVL.

V usage is TRBV6-4 and J usage is TRBJ2-3, with TRBD2 matching over 12 bases. Per germline, CDR1 MRHNA and CDR2 SNTAGT. Trimming at V came to 3 bases and at J to 4 bases, leaving 2 bases not matched to a gene. The CDR3 extends over 15 amino acids. The CDR3 loop reads CASSESSGRADTQYF. CDR3 DNA: TGTGCCAGCAGTGAATCTAGCGGGAGGGCAGATACGCAGTATTTT.

The gene calls are TRBV9 and TRBJ1-5; 7 nucleotides line up with TRBD1. CDR3 length: 14 residues. Germline V gene data show CDR1 as SGDLS and CDR2 as YYNGEE. Trimming cost V 4 bases and J 6 bases; bases outside gene matches: 7. The CDR3, as DNA: TGTGCCAGCAGCACCTCCGACAGGGTTCAGCCCCAGCATTTT. This sequence encodes CASSTSDRVQPQHF.

This clone is a singleton in its sample. The CDR3 nucleotides read TGTGCCACCAGCAGAGAGCCCGTGCCCCAACAGACGCACCGGGGGATTTCGTTCTTGGAGACCCAGTACTTC. Translating it yields CATSREPVPQQTHRGISFLETQYF. The gene calls are TRBV15 and TRBJ2-5; tentatively, D is TRBD2 (6 bases). V lost 0 bases to trimming and J lost 5 bases, with 40 bases between them. Germline V gene sequence: CDR1 LNHNV, CDR2 YYDKDF (reference sequence). This CDR3 has 24 residues.

The V and J genes are TRBV10-2 and TRBJ1-3; tentative D call: TRBD1 (6 bases). The CDR3 totals 15 residues. Per germline, CDR1 WSHSY and CDR2 SAAADI. V was shortened by 4 bases and J by 5 bases, with 15 bases between the two germline ends. The CDR3 loop is CASSVMAGARNTIYF. Here the CDR3 DNA reads TGCGCCAGCAGTGTGATGGCAGGGGCCAGAAACACCATATATTTT.

This rearrangement joins TRBV29-1 to TRBJ2-5, with D perhaps TRBD2 (5 bases). This CDR3 region has 11 residues. Between the trimmed V and J ends, which lost 4 bases and 5 bases, there was a span of 8 bases. Germline V gives CDR1 SQVTM, CDR2 ANQGSEA. The CDR3 loop reads CSVASLETQYF. The CDR3 bases are TGCAGCGTTGCTAGCCTCGAGACCCAGTACTTC.

Points on this clone: Distinct nucleotide sequences in the sample also encode this CDR3. The chain has TRBV5-6 and TRBJ1-2; TRBD1 aligns across 9 bases. With 5 bases clipped from V and 6 bases from J, the junction kept 2 bases outside the gene matches. The CDR3 extends over 12 amino acids. Germline CDR1 reads SGHDT; CDR2 reads YYEEEE. In DNA, the CDR3 is TGTGCCAGCAGGGACAGGGGACATGGCTACACCTTC. As protein: CASRDRGHGYTF.

The J gene is TRBJ2-1, the V gene TRBV9; weak D call: TRBD2 (6 bases). The V gene lost 3 bases and the J gene lost 2 bases, with 18 bases spanning the gap. This CDR3 contains 17 residues. CDR1 is SGDLS and CDR2 is YYNGEE in the germline V gene. Written as DNA, the CDR3 is TGTGCCAGCAGCGCGGAGGGGCACCCCGCGCCCTACAATGAGCAGTTCTTC. Its translation: CASSAEGHPAPYNEQFF.